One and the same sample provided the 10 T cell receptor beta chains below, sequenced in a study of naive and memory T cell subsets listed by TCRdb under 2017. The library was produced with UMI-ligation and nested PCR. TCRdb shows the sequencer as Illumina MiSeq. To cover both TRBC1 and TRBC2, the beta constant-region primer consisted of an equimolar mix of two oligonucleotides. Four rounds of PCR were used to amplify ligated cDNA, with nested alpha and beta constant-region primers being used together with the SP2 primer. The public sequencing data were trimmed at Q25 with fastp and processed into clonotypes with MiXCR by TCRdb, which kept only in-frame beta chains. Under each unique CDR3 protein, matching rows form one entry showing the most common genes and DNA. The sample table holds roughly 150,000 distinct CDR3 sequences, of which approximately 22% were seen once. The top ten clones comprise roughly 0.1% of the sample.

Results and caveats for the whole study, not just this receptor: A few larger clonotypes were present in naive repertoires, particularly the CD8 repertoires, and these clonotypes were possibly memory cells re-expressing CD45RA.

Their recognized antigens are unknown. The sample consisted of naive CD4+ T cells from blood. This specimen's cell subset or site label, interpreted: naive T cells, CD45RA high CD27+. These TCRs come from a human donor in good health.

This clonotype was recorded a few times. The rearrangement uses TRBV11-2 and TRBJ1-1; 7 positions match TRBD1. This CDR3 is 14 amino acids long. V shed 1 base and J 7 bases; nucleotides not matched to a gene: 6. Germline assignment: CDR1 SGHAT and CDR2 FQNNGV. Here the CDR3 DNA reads TGTGCCAGCAGCTTAGCCGGGACAGTTTATGAAGCTTTCTTT. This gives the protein CASSLAGTVYEAFF.

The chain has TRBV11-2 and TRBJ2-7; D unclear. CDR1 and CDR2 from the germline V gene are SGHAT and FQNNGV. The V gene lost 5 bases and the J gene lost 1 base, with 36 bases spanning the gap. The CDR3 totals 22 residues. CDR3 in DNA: TGTGCCAGCAGCGCGCCCACAGAAAAGCCCCGGGTGGGGTGGGGATGGTCCTACGAGCAGTACTTC. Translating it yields CASSAPTEKPRVGWGWSYEQYF.

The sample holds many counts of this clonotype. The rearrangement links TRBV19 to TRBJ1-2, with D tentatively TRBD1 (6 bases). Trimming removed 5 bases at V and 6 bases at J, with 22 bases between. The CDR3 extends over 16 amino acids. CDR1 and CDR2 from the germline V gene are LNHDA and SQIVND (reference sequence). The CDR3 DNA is TGTGCCAGTAGTGCCCAGGGACACGGAGATGGAGATGGCTACACCTTC. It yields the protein CASSAQGHGDGDGYTF. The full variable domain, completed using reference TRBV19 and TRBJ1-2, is DGGITQSPKYLFRKEGQNVTLSCEQNLNHDAMYWYRQDPGQGLRLIYYSQIVNDFQKGDIAEGYSVSREKKESFPLTVTSAQKNPTAFYLCASSAQGHGDGDGYTFGSGTRLTVV.

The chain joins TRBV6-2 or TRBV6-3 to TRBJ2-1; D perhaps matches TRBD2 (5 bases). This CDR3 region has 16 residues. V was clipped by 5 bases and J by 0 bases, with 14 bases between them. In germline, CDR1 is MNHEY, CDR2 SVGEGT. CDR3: CASSEGGGSSYNEQFF. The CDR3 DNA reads TGTGCCAGCAGTGAGGGTGGAGGTAGCTCCTACAATGAGCAGTTCTTC.

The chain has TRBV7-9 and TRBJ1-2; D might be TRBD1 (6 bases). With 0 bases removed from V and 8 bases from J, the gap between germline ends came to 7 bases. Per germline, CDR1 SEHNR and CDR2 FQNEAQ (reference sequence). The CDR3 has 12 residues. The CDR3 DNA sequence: TGTGCCAGCAGCTTAGCTGGGGGCGGCTACACCTTC. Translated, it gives CASSLAGGGYTF.

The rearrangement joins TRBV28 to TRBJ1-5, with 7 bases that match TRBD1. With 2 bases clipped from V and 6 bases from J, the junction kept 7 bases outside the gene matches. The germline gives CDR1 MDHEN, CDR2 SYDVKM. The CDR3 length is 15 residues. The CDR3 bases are TGTGCCAGCAGTTTACTCCCTTCAGGGGGTCAGCCCCAGCATTTT. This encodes CASSLLPSGGQPQHF.

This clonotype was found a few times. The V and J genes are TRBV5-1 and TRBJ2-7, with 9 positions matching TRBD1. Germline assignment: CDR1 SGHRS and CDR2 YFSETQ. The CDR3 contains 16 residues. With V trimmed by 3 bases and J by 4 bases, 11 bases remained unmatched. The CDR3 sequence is CASSYGQGLVSYEQYF. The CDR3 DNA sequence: TGCGCCAGCAGCTACGGACAGGGGTTAGTGTCTTACGAGCAGTACTTC. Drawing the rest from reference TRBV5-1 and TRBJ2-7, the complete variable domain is KAGVTQTPRYLIKTRGQQVTLSCSPISGHRSVSWYQQTPGQGLQFLFEYFSETQRNKGNFPGRFSGRQFSNSRSEMNVSTLELGDSALYLCASSYGQGLVSYEQYFGPGTRLTVT.

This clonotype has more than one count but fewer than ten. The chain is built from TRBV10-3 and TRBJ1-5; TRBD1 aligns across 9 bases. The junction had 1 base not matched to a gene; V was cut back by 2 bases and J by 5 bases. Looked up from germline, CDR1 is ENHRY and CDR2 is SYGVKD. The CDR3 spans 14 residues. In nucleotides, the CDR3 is TGTGCCATCAGTGAGGGGACAGGGCATCAGCCCCAGCATTTT. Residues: CAISEGTGHQPQHF.

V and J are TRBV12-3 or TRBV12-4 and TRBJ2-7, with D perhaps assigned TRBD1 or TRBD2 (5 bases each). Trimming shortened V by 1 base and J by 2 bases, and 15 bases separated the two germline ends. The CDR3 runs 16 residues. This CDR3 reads CASSLVTGRNPYEQYF. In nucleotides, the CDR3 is TGTGCCAGCAGTTTAGTTACGGGGCGGAACCCCTACGAGCAGTACTTC.

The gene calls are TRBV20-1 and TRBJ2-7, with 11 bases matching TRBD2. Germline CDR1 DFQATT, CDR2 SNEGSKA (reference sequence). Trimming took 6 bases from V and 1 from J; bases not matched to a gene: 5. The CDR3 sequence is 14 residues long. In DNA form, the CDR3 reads TGCAGTGCACAAACTAGCGGGAGATCCTACGAGCAGTACTTC. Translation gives CSAQTSGRSYEQYF.